This entry lists 21 T cell receptor beta chains sequenced from one sample in a study of blood T cell repertoires in COVID-19. Only in-frame clones appear in the TCRdb table, and some are missing; sequencing was by immunoSEQ multiplex PCR. The table shows over 200,000 clones, with 70% to 85% occurring only once. The specimen was PBMCs or T cells enriched from blood (not recorded which). The receptors shown here come from a man aged 55 to 70 who had recovered from COVID-19.

This chain links TRBV13 with TRBJ2-1, with TRBD2 matching over 9 bases. V lost 4 bases, J lost 1 base, and 17 bases stayed unmatched. Germline lookup yields CDR1 PRHDT and CDR2 FYEKMQ (reference sequence). This CDR3 spans 20 amino acids. This CDR3 reads CASSSLRRGGQGISYNEQFF. The CDR3 DNA follows: TGTGCCAGCAGCTCTCTTCGGCGGGGGGGCCAAGGGATTTCCTACAATGAGCAGTTCTTC. Supplemented by reference TRBV13 and TRBJ2-1, the full variable domain reads AAGVIQSPRHLIKEKRETATLKCYPIPRHDTVYWYQQGPGQDPQFLISFYEKMQSDKGSIPDRFSAQQFSDYHSELNMSSLELGDSALYFCASSSLRRGGQGISYNEQFFGPGTRLTVL.

The chain has TRBV6-5 and TRBJ1-6, with TRBD1 matching over 8 bases. The CDR3 runs 15 residues. Looked up from germline, CDR1 is MNHEY and CDR2 is SVGAGI. V was pared by 6 bases and J by 8 bases, with 9 bases of the junction left unmatched. The CDR3 is CASRTQGGVYSPLHF. CDR3 nucleotides: TGTGCCAGCAGGACACAGGGGGGCGTGTATTCACCCCTCCACTTT.

In nucleotides, the CDR3 is TGTGCCAGCAGCAATCACAGGGTCAACCAAGAGACCCAGTACTTC. The encoded protein is CASSNHRVNQETQYF. The chain uses TRBV21-1 and TRBJ2-5; the table's D gene call, TRBD1, was not cross checked with the DNA. TRBV21-1 is given as a pseudogene. The CDR3 length is 15 residues.

This sequence joins TRBV15 and TRBJ1-4; D gene unclear. The CDR3 is 13 residues long. Trimming took off 0 bases at V and 6 bases at J, with 5 bases between the two ends. CDR1 is LNHNV and CDR2 is YYDKDF in the germline V gene (reference sequence). The CDR3 DNA follows: TGTGCCACCAGCAGAGATCCCTATGAAAAACTGTTTTTT. Encoded protein: CATSRDPYEKLFF.

This chain joins TRBV5-1 and TRBJ2-7, with 10 bases that match TRBD1. The CDR3 runs 15 residues. Germline CDR1 reads SGHRS; CDR2 reads YFSETQ. J gave up 6 bases and V 4 bases, and 10 bases lay outside the gene matches. The CDR3 sequence is CASSKTGGNPLEQYF. The CDR3 DNA is TGCGCCAGCAGCAAGACAGGGGGCAACCCCCTCGAGCAGTACTTC.

The gene calls are TRBV27 and TRBJ2-7; 11 bases match TRBD1. CDR3 length equals 18 residues. Trimming cost V 6 bases and J 6 bases; bases outside gene matches: 19. CDR1 is MNHEY, CDR2 SMNVEV, per germline (reference sequence). This chain's CDR3 is CASRRRTGTGGEISEQYF. The CDR3 nucleotides read TGTGCCAGCAGGCGACGGACCGGGACAGGGGGAGAGATAAGCGAGCAGTACTTC.

The chain is built from TRBV3-1 (or the pseudogene TRBV3-2) and TRBJ2-1, with 9 bases that match TRBD2. Germline lookup yields CDR1 LGHDT and CDR2 YNNKEL (reference sequence). Trimming removed 4 bases from V and 6 bases from J; junction bases left unmatched: 16. The CDR3 contains 18 residues. The CDR3 loop is CASSPIDFGAGGFNEQFF. CDR3 nucleotide sequence: TGTGCCAGCAGCCCAATAGATTTCGGAGCGGGGGGTTTCAATGAGCAGTTCTTC.

J is TRBJ2-5 and V is TRBV19; TRBD2 might be the D (5 bases). Trimming pared 6 bases from V and 2 bases from J, leaving 13 bases between. CDR1 and CDR2 (germline): LNHDA, SQIVND (reference sequence). The CDR3 loop spans 14 amino acids. CDR3 nucleotides: TGTGCCAGTAGAGAGGGCAGCCAACAAGAGACCCAGTACTTC. This codes for CASREGSQQETQYF. The full variable domain, its missing parts supplied by reference TRBV19 and TRBJ2-5, is DGGITQSPKYLFRKEGQNVTLSCEQNLNHDAMYWYRQDPGQGLRLIYYSQIVNDFQKGDIAEGYSVSREKKESFPLTVTSAQKNPTAFYLCASREGSQQETQYFGPGTRLLVL.

V gene TRBV18 combines with J gene TRBJ2-5, with TRBD1 identical over 7 bases. CDR1 is KGHSH, CDR2 LQKENI, per germline. The CDR3 is 14 amino acids. V was pared by 1 base and J by 5 bases, with 4 bases of the junction left unmatched. As DNA, the CDR3 is TGTGCCAGCTCACCACAAGGGGGCGTGGAGACCCAGTACTTC. Translating gives CASSPQGGVETQYF. Complete variable domain (other parts from reference TRBV18 and TRBJ2-5): NAGVMQNPRHLVRRRGQEARLRCSPMKGHSHVYWYRQLPEEGLKFMVYLQKENIIDESGMPKERFSAEFPKEGPSILRIQQVVRGDSAAYFCASSPQGGVETQYFGPGTRLLVL.

The V call is TRBV11-3, the J call TRBJ2-7; 9 bases match TRBD1. Germline CDR1 and CDR2: SGHNT and YENEEA. This CDR3 comprises 14 residues. The trim removed 4 bases at V and 2 bases at J, leaving 3 bases unmatched. CDR3 bases: TGTGCCAGCAGCTCGCGGGACAGGGCCTACGAGCAGTACTTC. This gives the protein CASSSRDRAYEQYF. Supplemented by reference TRBV11-3 and TRBJ2-7, the full variable domain reads EAGVVQSPRYKIIEKKQPVAFWCNPISGHNTLYWYLQNLGQGPELLIRYENEEAVDDSQLPKDRFSAERLKGVDSTLKIQPAELGDSAVYLCASSSRDRAYEQYFGPGTRLTVT.

The table lists this clone with a count of one. This chain's CDR3 is CASSLAGYAEAFF. The DNA of the CDR3 is TGTGCCAGCAGCTTAGCCGGGTACGCTGAAGCTTTCTTT. The chain is built from TRBV11-1 and TRBJ1-1; no clear D. V was cut by 0 bases and J by 6 bases, with 8 bases left in between. There are 13 residues in the CDR3. Germline CDR1 is SGHAT and CDR2 is FQDESV (reference sequence). Combining the CDR3 with reference TRBV11-1 and TRBJ1-1 gives the whole variable domain EAEVAQSPRYKITEKSQAVAFWCDPISGHATLYWYRQILGQGPELLVQFQDESVVDDSQLPKDRFSAERLKGVDSTLKIQPAELGDSAMYLCASSLAGYAEAFFGQGTRLTVV.

This clone was picked up one time. Other nucleotide sequences in the sample specify the same CDR3. As DNA, the CDR3 is TGTGCCAGCAGTCCCGGGACAGGGAATCAGCCCCAGCATTTT. Translated, it gives CASSPGTGNQPQHF. This chain links TRBV27 with TRBJ1-5; 9 bases are shared with TRBD1. The germline V gene has CDR1 MNHEY and CDR2 SMNVEV (reference sequence). J was trimmed by 4 bases and V by 5 bases; bases with no gene match: 3. CDR3 size: 14 residues.

The chain uses TRBV5-6 and TRBJ1-1; 9 nucleotides agree with TRBD1. The germline V gene has CDR1 SGHDT and CDR2 YYEEEE. Unmatched junction bases numbered 4, after V lost 4 bases and J lost 3 bases. The CDR3 consists of 14 residues. CDR3 sequence (DNA): TGTGCCAGCAGCATACAGGGGGCCGACACTGAAGCTTTCTTT. Translating gives CASSIQGADTEAFF.

This clone was observed a few times. The V and J genes are TRBV10-2 and TRBJ1-4; a weak D match, TRBD1 (6 bases). There are 17 residues in the CDR3. V lost 0 bases and J 0 bases, leaving 11 bases between the germline ends. Germline values: CDR1 WSHSY, CDR2 SAAADI. The DNA for the CDR3 is TGCGCCAGCAGTGAGTCAATGTACAGGGCAACTAATGAAAAACTGTTTTTT. It is translated as CASSESMYRATNEKLFF.

The gene calls are TRBV10-3 and TRBJ1-2; 7 bases match TRBD1. The trim removed 6 bases at V and 2 bases at J, leaving 15 bases unmatched. CDR1 is ENHRY and CDR2 is SYGVKD in the germline V gene. The CDR3 runs to 17 residues. CDR3 in amino acids: CAISDPFPGQRNYGYTF. CDR3 DNA: TGTGCCATCAGCGACCCCTTTCCGGGACAGAGAAACTATGGCTACACCTTC.

V usage is TRBV19 and J usage is TRBJ1-4; 7 nucleotides match TRBD1. The CDR3 is made up of 14 amino acids. The J segment lost 7 bases and the V segment lost 3 bases, leaving 5 bases of the junction unmatched. Germline CDR1 is LNHDA and CDR2 is SQIVND (reference sequence). CDR3 in DNA: TGTGCCAGTAGTATCCGGGACAGTGGTGAAAAACTGTTTTTT. It encodes CASSIRDSGEKLFF.

V and J are TRBV7-2 and TRBJ1-3; D is ambiguous. CDR1 is SGHTA and CDR2 is FQGNSA in the germline V gene. V was trimmed by 2 bases and J by 7 bases, leaving 6 bases between them. The CDR3 totals 12 residues. In nucleotides, the CDR3 is TGTGCCAGCAGCTTATCCCCGAACACCATATATTTT. Protein sequence: CASSLSPNTIYF.

A remark on this clone: The sample contains more than one DNA sequence encoding this CDR3. The chain employs TRBV19 and TRBJ1-1; TRBD1 might be the D (6 bases). Trimming pared 7 bases from V and 2 bases from J, leaving 11 bases between. CDR3 length: 13 amino acids. Germline V gene sequence: CDR1 LNHDA, CDR2 SQIVND (reference sequence). CDR3 residues: CASIGQRNTEAFF. In DNA, the CDR3 is TGTGCCAGTATAGGACAGCGAAACACTGAAGCTTTCTTT. Full variable domain (remainder filled in from reference TRBV19 and TRBJ1-1): DGGITQSPKYLFRKEGQNVTLSCEQNLNHDAMYWYRQDPGQGLRLIYYSQIVNDFQKGDIAEGYSVSREKKESFPLTVTSAQKNPTAFYLCASIGQRNTEAFFGQGTRLTVV.

The V and J genes are TRBV9 and TRBJ2-3; possible D gene TRBD1, 5 bases. Trimming took off 4 bases at V and 1 base at J, with 10 bases between the two ends. This CDR3 region has 14 residues. Germline V CDR1 and CDR2: SGDLS, YYNGEE. The CDR3 nucleotides read TGTGCCAGCAGCCCAGGGCGTCGCACAGATACGCAGTATTTT. Its protein product is CASSPGRRTDTQYF.

For this clone: An end of the junction does not agree with germline; a read error may underlie this. The chain combines TRBV2 with TRBJ2-5; maybe TRBD2 (7 bases). The CDR3 spans 15 residues. From germline, CDR1 is SNHLY and CDR2 FYNNEI. The CDR3 bases are TGTGCCAGCGGGGGGGCAGGGCCCCCCGGAGAGGCCCAGTACTTC. Translation: CASGGAGPPGEAQYF.

The chain links TRBV5-1 to TRBJ2-2, with TRBD1 matching over 8 bases. Germline lookup yields CDR1 SGHRS and CDR2 YFSETQ. The CDR3 has 15 amino acids. V lost 2 bases and J lost 6; bases outside the gene matches: 6. CDR3 sequence (DNA): TGCGCCAGCAGCTTTACGACAGGGGACTCCGGGGAGCTGTTTTTT. It encodes CASSFTTGDSGELFF.